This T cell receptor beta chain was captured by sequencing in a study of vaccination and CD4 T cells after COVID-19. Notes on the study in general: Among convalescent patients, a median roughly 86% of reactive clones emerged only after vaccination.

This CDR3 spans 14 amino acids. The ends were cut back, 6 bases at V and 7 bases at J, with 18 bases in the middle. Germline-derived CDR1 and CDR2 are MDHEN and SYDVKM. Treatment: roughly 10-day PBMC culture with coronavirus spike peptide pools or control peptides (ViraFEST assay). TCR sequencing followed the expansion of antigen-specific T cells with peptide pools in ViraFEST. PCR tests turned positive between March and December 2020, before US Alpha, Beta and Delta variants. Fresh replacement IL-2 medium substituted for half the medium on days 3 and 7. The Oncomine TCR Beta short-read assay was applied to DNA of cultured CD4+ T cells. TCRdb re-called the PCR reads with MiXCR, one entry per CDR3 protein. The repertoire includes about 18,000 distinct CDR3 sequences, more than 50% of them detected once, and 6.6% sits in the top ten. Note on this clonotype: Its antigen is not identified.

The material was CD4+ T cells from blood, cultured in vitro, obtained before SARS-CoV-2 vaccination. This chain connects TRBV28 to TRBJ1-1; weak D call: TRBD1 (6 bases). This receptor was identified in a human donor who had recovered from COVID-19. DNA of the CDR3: TGTGCCAGCAGAACACACCCGGACAGCCTTGAAGCTTTCTTT. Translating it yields CASRTHPDSLEAFF.